These 8 T cell receptor beta chains were all obtained from the same sample, sequenced in a study of blood T cell repertoires in COVID-19. TCRdb's table, derived via immunoSEQ multiplex PCR, lists solely in-frame clones and lacks some. The table records approximately 90,000 clones, approximately 81% of them present only once. The sequenced sample was peripheral blood. Every receptor here comes from a man older than 75 with acute or convalescent COVID-19.

V is TRBV19 and J is TRBJ2-1; 9 positions match TRBD2. Germline-derived CDR1 and CDR2 are LNHDA and SQIVND (reference sequence). The CDR3 is made up of 15 amino acids. V was clipped by 3 bases and J by 6 bases; unmatched bases: 6. The DNA of the CDR3 is TGTGCCAGTAGTATTTCTAGCGGGATGTCCAATGAGCAGTTCTTC. It translates to CASSISSGMSNEQFF.

The gene calls are TRBV24-1 and TRBJ2-3, with D possibly TRBD1 on 5 matching bases. The germline CDR1 and CDR2 sequences are KGHDR and SFDVKD. CDR3 length: 15 amino acids. V was trimmed by 4 bases and J by 3 bases, leaving 13 bases between them. CDR3 sequence: CATSDRALLTDTQYF. The CDR3 nucleotides are TGTGCCACCAGTGACAGGGCTTTGTTGACAGATACGCAGTATTTT.

The chain uses TRBV6-2 or TRBV6-3 and TRBJ1-2; D remains ambiguous. Germline CDR1 and CDR2: MNHEY and SVGEGT. The ends were cut back, 2 bases at V and 4 bases at J, with 14 bases in the middle. The CDR3 is 15 residues long. The CDR3 region is CASSYGQRERYGYTF. CDR3 DNA sequence: TGTGCCAGCAGTTACGGGCAGAGGGAGCGCTATGGCTACACCTTC.

The genes are TRBV6-5 and TRBJ2-7, with TRBD1 as a possible D gene (6 bases). Germline V gives CDR1 MNHEY, CDR2 SVGAGI. The V and J ends lost 6 bases and 9 bases respectively, with 12 bases between them. There are 11 residues in the CDR3. As DNA, the CDR3 is TGTGCCAGCAGAAGACAGGAAATGCAGTACTTC. Amino acids: CASRRQEMQYF.

The gene calls are TRBV28 and TRBJ1-2; TRBD1 aligns across 8 bases. The V gene end was trimmed by 4 bases and the J gene end by 4 bases; junction bases not matched to a gene: 5. The germline CDR1 and CDR2 sequences are MDHEN and SYDVKM. The CDR3 covers 14 residues. The CDR3 DNA reads TGTGCCAGCAGTTCAACAGGGGGTAGCTATGGCTACACCTTC. It yields the protein CASSSTGGSYGYTF.

The chain has TRBV5-1 and TRBJ2-7; possible D gene TRBD1, 5 bases. This CDR3 is built from 14 residues. Germline lookup yields CDR1 SGHRS and CDR2 YFSETQ. V was cut by 0 bases and J by 4 bases, with 11 bases left in between. CDR3 amino acids: CASSLEPGRYEQYF. The CDR3 DNA sequence: TGCGCCAGCAGCTTGGAACCAGGGCGGTACGAGCAGTACTTC.

This chain connects TRBV18 to TRBJ1-3; the D gene is possibly TRBD1 (6 bases). Germline V gene data show CDR1 as KGHSH and CDR2 as LQKENI. This CDR3 spans 16 amino acids. Trimming removed 3 bases from V and 0 bases from J, with 12 bases in between. This CDR3 is CASSPSPQGSGNTIYF. The CDR3 DNA reads as TGTGCCAGCTCACCTTCGCCACAGGGCTCTGGAAACACCATATATTTT.

Only one count was recorded for this clone. The genes are TRBV18 and TRBJ1-4, with 12 bases that match TRBD1. J was trimmed by 5 bases and V by 4 bases; bases with no gene match: 17. The CDR3 is made up of 20 amino acids. The germline gives CDR1 KGHSH, CDR2 LQKENI. The DNA of the CDR3 is TGTGCCAGCTCACTCAAGCCCATCCGGGACAGGGGGCGCATGAATGAAAAACTGTTTTTT. This encodes CASSLKPIRDRGRMNEKLFF.